This T cell receptor beta chain was identified during a study of blood T cell repertoires in COVID-19. V was pared by 3 bases and J by 10 bases, with 10 bases between. In germline, CDR1 is ENHRY, CDR2 SYGVKD. The length of the CDR3 is 12 residues. Clones were read by immunoSEQ multiplex PCR, and TCRdb kept only the in-frame ones, dropping some. Here the sample spans around 260,000 clones, about 90% being singletons. Sequencing used peripheral blood. The source of this sequence is a woman in her thirties or forties who had recovered from COVID-19. The gene calls are TRBV10-3 and TRBJ2-1, with D maybe TRBD1 (5 bases). This CDR3 reads CAISDRVGEQFF. In nucleotides, the CDR3 is TGTGCCATCAGTGACAGGGTCGGGGAGCAGTTCTTC.